This passage covers 27 T cell receptor beta chains from one sample sequenced in a study of blood T cell repertoires in COVID-19. Clones were read by immunoSEQ multiplex PCR, and TCRdb kept only the in-frame ones, dropping some. The table records about 28,000 clones, less than 90% of them present only once. Sequencing input: peripheral blood. The receptors here all came from a human donor in a cohort sampled during active COVID-19.

CDR3 bases: TGTGCCAGCAGCTTTGACAGGTTCTCCTACGAGCAGTACTTC. It is translated as CASSFDRFSYEQYF. The chain has TRBV11-2 and TRBJ2-7; D may be TRBD1 (6 bases). The CDR3 loop spans 14 amino acids. Germline CDR1 is SGHAT and CDR2 is FQNNGV. Trimming took 3 bases from V and 0 from J, leaving 9 bases between them.

This chain links TRBV11-2 with TRBJ1-6, with D maybe TRBD1 (6 bases). CDR1 is SGHAT and CDR2 is FQNNGV in the germline V gene. The length of the CDR3 is 15 residues. Trimming removed 2 bases from V and 7 bases from J, with 12 bases in between. CDR3 nucleotide sequence: TGTGCCAGCAGCTTAAATGGGGGCGGCAATTCACCCCTCCACTTT. Its protein product is CASSLNGGGNSPLHF. Using reference TRBV11-2 and TRBJ1-6 for the parts outside the CDR3, the full variable domain is EAGVAQSPRYKIIEKRQSVAFWCNPISGHATLYWYQQILGQGPKLLIQFQNNGVVDDSQLPKDRFSAERLKGVDSTLKIQPAKLEDSAVYLCASSLNGGGNSPLHFGNGTRLTVT.

J is TRBJ2-2 and V is TRBV7-2, with D maybe TRBD1 (7 bases). There are 18 residues in the CDR3. The germline V and J ends were trimmed by 5 bases and 7 bases, with 26 bases remaining between them. Germline CDR1 reads SGHTA; CDR2 reads FQGNSA. The CDR3 DNA follows: TGTGCCAGCAGCCCAGGGGGGCGGGGAGCTTTTGATGGCGGGGAGCTGTTTTTT. It codes for CASSPGGRGAFDGGELFF. Looking up the rest from reference TRBV7-2 and TRBJ2-2 gives the full variable domain: GAGVSQSPSNKVTEKGKDVELRCDPISGHTALYWYRQSLGQGLEFLIYFQGNSAPDKSGLPSDRFSAERTGGSVSTLTIQRTQQEDSAVYLCASSPGGRGAFDGGELFFGEGSRLTVL.

V and J are TRBV7-2 and TRBJ2-5, with TRBD1 matching 8 bases. The CDR3 contains 16 residues. Germline-derived CDR1 and CDR2 are SGHTA and FQGNSA. Germline trimming cut 5 bases from V and 4 bases from J; bases unmatched to any gene: 12. The CDR3 DNA reads TGTGCCAGCAGCCCAGGACAGGGAAGAGGTGGAGAGACCCAGTACTTC. Protein: CASSPGQGRGGETQYF.

This chain uses TRBV12-3 or TRBV12-4 with TRBJ2-3; the D is unclear. V was pared by 2 bases and J by 4 bases, with 4 bases between. The CDR3 spans 12 residues. DNA for the CDR3: TGTGCCAGCAGTTTATTCGCAGATACGCAGTATTTT. This gives the protein CASSLFADTQYF.

This clone showed up just a few times. The chain has TRBV4-2 and TRBJ2-3, with D possibly matching TRBD2 (7 bases). The CDR3 runs to 15 residues. CDR1 and CDR2 from the germline V gene are LGHNA and YNFKEQ. Trimming removed 0 bases at V and 6 bases at J, with 13 bases between. This chain's CDR3 is CASSQDGGGWDTQYF. DNA of the CDR3: TGTGCCAGCAGCCAAGACGGCGGGGGCTGGGATACGCAGTATTTT.

The chain joins TRBV19 to TRBJ1-5; 11 bases are shared with TRBD1. The CDR3 has 17 amino acids. Germline CDR1 LNHDA, CDR2 SQIVND (reference sequence). J gave up 2 bases and V 7 bases, and 10 bases lay outside the gene matches. CDR3 coding DNA: TGTGCCAGTAAGGGGACAGGGGGGCCGGAGGGCAATCAGCCCCAGCATTTT. Translation gives CASKGTGGPEGNQPQHF.

This clone appeared a single time. V gene TRBV2 combines with J gene TRBJ1-4; TRBD1 aligns across 8 bases. Germline loops: CDR1 SNHLY, CDR2 FYNNEI. V lost 6 bases to trimming and J lost 5 bases; unmatched junction nucleotides: 5. This CDR3 is built from 14 residues. The CDR3 loop reads CASRQGGLNEKLFF. CDR3 bases: TGTGCCAGCAGACAGGGGGGCTTAAATGAAAAACTGTTTTTT. Full variable domain (rest looked up from reference TRBV2 and TRBJ1-4): EPEVTQTPSHQVTQMGQEVILRCVPISNHLYFYWYRQILGQKVEFLVSFYNNEISEKSEIFDDQFSVERPDGSNFTLKIRSTKLEDSAMYFCASRQGGLNEKLFFGSGTQLSVL.

The chain carries TRBV6-6 and TRBJ1-2, with 7 bases identical to TRBD1. The CDR3 extends over 13 amino acids. The junction had 4 bases not matched to a gene; V was cut back by 6 bases and J by 3 bases. Germline V lookup: CDR1 MNHNY, CDR2 SVGAGI (reference sequence). DNA for the CDR3: TGTGCCAGCAGCTTTACAGGGGACTATGGCTACACCTTC. Translating gives CASSFTGDYGYTF.

The chain carries TRBV19 and TRBJ2-7; 8 bases are a match to TRBD1. Trimming at V came to 6 bases and at J to 4 bases, leaving 14 bases not matched to a gene. The germline V gene encodes CDR1 LNHDA and CDR2 SQIVND (reference sequence). The CDR3 is 16 amino acids. The CDR3 DNA follows: TGTGCCAGTAGGGGAACGCAGGGGGCCTATGGGTACGAGCAGTACTTC. Its translation: CASRGTQGAYGYEQYF.

This clone appeared once. This chain links TRBV5-1 with TRBJ1-2; D is possibly TRBD1 (5 bases). The CDR3 spans 16 residues. Germline CDR1 reads SGHRS; CDR2 reads YFSETQ. Trimming pared 4 bases from V and 0 bases from J, leaving 16 bases between. CDR3 nucleotide sequence: TGCGCCAGCAGCGCTGGACATTCACTTCCTAACTATGGCTACACCTTC. Translated: CASSAGHSLPNYGYTF.

The chain couples TRBV18 to TRBJ2-7; 8 bases are a match to TRBD1. The CDR3 loop spans 14 amino acids. The V gene end was trimmed by 3 bases and the J gene end by 4 bases; junction bases not matched to a gene: 5. In germline, CDR1 is KGHSH, CDR2 LQKENI. The CDR3 sequence: CASSPRTGSYEQYF. CDR3 bases: TGTGCCAGCTCACCCAGGACAGGGTCGTACGAGCAGTACTTC.

This rearrangement joins TRBV2 to TRBJ2-3; TRBD2 matches at 10 bases. Germline loops: CDR1 SNHLY, CDR2 FYNNEI. V dropped 5 bases and J dropped 5; count of bases not matched to a gene: 7. CDR3 length: 15 residues. In DNA, the CDR3 is TGTGCCAGCAGTTACCTAGCGGGGGCGAGAGATACGCAGTATTTT. Protein product: CASSYLAGARDTQYF.

The chain has TRBV6-5 and TRBJ2-3; D not resolved. Germline CDR1 and CDR2: MNHEY and SVGAGI. The CDR3 sequence is 13 residues long. The V and J ends lost 4 bases and 4 bases respectively, with 9 bases between them. Here the CDR3 reads CASSWANSDTQYF. The CDR3 bases are TGTGCCAGCAGTTGGGCTAACTCAGATACGCAGTATTTT.

The rearrangement joins TRBV15 to TRBJ1-1; no clear D. CDR3 size: 12 residues. CDR1 LNHNV and CDR2 YYDKDF come from the germline V gene (reference sequence). Trimming stripped 5 bases from V and 1 base from J, with 5 bases between. The CDR3 is CATSRENTEAFF. CDR3 in DNA: TGTGCCACCAGCCGGGAGAACACTGAAGCTTTCTTT.

The gene calls are TRBV5-1 and TRBJ1-1; weak D call: TRBD1 (6 bases). V gave up 3 bases and J gave up 1 base, with 16 bases separating them. CDR1 is SGHRS, CDR2 YFSETQ, per germline. The CDR3 loop spans 16 amino acids. This chain's CDR3 is CASSYFRDTENTEAFF. The CDR3, as DNA: TGCGCCAGCAGCTACTTCCGGGACACTGAGAACACTGAAGCTTTCTTT. Together with reference TRBV5-1 and TRBJ1-1, the CDR3 gives the full variable domain: KAGVTQTPRYLIKTRGQQVTLSCSPISGHRSVSWYQQTPGQGLQFLFEYFSETQRNKGNFPGRFSGRQFSNSRSEMNVSTLELGDSALYLCASSYFRDTENTEAFFGQGTRLTVV.

The chain couples TRBV7-9 to TRBJ1-6, with D maybe TRBD1 (5 bases). The CDR3 spans 16 residues. Trimming stripped 2 bases from V and 5 bases from J, with 13 bases between. From germline, CDR1 is SEHNR and CDR2 FQNEAQ (reference sequence). The CDR3 loop is CASSLTGGGDNSPLHF. The CDR3 bases are TGTGCCAGCAGCTTAACAGGAGGAGGGGATAATTCACCCCTCCACTTT.

The chain uses TRBV11-3 and TRBJ2-5; 12 nucleotides match TRBD2. The ends lost 5 bases at V and 5 bases at J; junction bases unmatched: 9. Germline CDR1 is SGHNT and CDR2 is YENEEA. The CDR3 extends over 16 amino acids. CDR3 sequence reads: CASSPGLAGIRETQYF. DNA of the CDR3: TGTGCCAGCAGCCCCGGACTAGCGGGGATTCGTGAGACCCAGTACTTC.

This chain connects TRBV11-3 to TRBJ2-5, with D possibly being TRBD2 (5 bases). V was shortened by 3 bases and J by 4 bases, with 12 bases between the two germline ends. CDR1 SGHNT and CDR2 YENEEA come from the germline V gene. There are 14 residues in the CDR3. CDR3 sequence reads: CASSFPDGRETQYF. For the CDR3, the DNA is TGTGCCAGCAGCTTCCCCGATGGGAGAGAGACCCAGTACTTC.

This chain joins TRBV10-3 and TRBJ2-3; D possibly corresponds to TRBD2 (6 bases). The CDR3 sequence is 19 residues long. Between the trimmed V and J ends, which lost 6 bases and 1 base, there was a span of 26 bases. The germline CDR1 and CDR2 sequences are ENHRY and SYGVKD. CDR3 sequence (DNA): TGTGCCATCAGACCCGTATGGGCGGGGAAGGGTCCTGGCACAGATACGCAGTATTTT. This sequence encodes CAIRPVWAGKGPGTDTQYF.

The rearrangement links TRBV6-1 to TRBJ1-1; no clear D gene. The V end lost 1 base, the J end lost 0 bases, and 9 bases lay between the germline ends. CDR1 and CDR2 from the germline V gene are MNHNS and SASEGT. CDR3 length: 15 residues. Here the CDR3 DNA reads TGTGCCAGCAGTGAAGGTCTCGGGATGAACACTGAAGCTTTCTTT. It specifies CASSEGLGMNTEAFF.

The V and J genes are TRBV5-1 and TRBJ1-2; TRBD1 agrees at 10 bases. The CDR3 covers 13 residues. CDR1 is SGHRS and CDR2 is YFSETQ in the germline V gene. The V gene end was trimmed by 0 bases and the J gene end by 8 bases; junction bases not matched to a gene: 1. CDR3 sequence reads: CASSLGTGGGYTF. The DNA for the CDR3 is TGCGCCAGCAGCTTGGGGACAGGGGGAGGCTACACCTTC.

The genes are TRBV19 and TRBJ2-7, with a tentative D call TRBD1 (6 bases). The CDR3 covers 11 residues. V was pared by 6 bases and J by 7 bases, with 10 bases between. Germline CDR1 LNHDA, CDR2 SQIVND (reference sequence). Written as DNA, the CDR3 is TGTGCCAGTAGGGGGGCGAGGGAGCAGTACTTC. This encodes CASRGAREQYF.

This rearrangement joins TRBV7-8 to TRBJ1-4, with D tentatively TRBD1 (6 bases). The germline V and J ends were trimmed by 5 bases and 4 bases, with 17 bases remaining between them. CDR3 length equals 16 residues. Germline CDR1 SGHVS, CDR2 FQNEAQ. The CDR3 nucleotides read TGTGCCAGCAGCCCCCGCCCGGGACACCTTAATGAAAAACTGTTTTTT. Protein: CASSPRPGHLNEKLFF.

The V gene is TRBV6-5, the J gene TRBJ2-3; D call uncertain. The germline V and J ends were trimmed by 1 base and 0 bases, with 5 bases remaining between them. The CDR3 is 14 amino acids. CDR1 is MNHEY and CDR2 is SVGAGI in the germline V gene. CDR3 sequence reads: CASSYYSSTDTQYF. The CDR3 nucleotides are TGTGCCAGCAGTTACTACAGTAGCACAGATACGCAGTATTTT.

The chain has TRBV15 and TRBJ1-1, with a possible D match to TRBD1 (5 bases). Germline lookup yields CDR1 LNHNV and CDR2 YYDKDF (reference sequence). V lost 1 base and J 0 bases, leaving 18 bases between the germline ends. The CDR3 is 18 amino acids. CDR3 nucleotide sequence: TGTGCCACCAGCAGAGGACGGGGGGAGGGCTTTATGAACACTGAAGCTTTCTTT. Its protein is CATSRGRGEGFMNTEAFF.

The V gene is TRBV6-5, the J gene TRBJ1-1, with 7 positions matching TRBD1. The CDR3 runs to 15 residues. The V segment lost 5 bases and the J segment 5 bases; nucleotides outside the gene matches: 11. Germline V CDR1 and CDR2: MNHEY, SVGAGI. The CDR3 bases are TGTGCCAGCAGTCTCGGGACAGCGGTTCGGACTGAAGCTTTCTTT. It translates to CASSLGTAVRTEAFF.